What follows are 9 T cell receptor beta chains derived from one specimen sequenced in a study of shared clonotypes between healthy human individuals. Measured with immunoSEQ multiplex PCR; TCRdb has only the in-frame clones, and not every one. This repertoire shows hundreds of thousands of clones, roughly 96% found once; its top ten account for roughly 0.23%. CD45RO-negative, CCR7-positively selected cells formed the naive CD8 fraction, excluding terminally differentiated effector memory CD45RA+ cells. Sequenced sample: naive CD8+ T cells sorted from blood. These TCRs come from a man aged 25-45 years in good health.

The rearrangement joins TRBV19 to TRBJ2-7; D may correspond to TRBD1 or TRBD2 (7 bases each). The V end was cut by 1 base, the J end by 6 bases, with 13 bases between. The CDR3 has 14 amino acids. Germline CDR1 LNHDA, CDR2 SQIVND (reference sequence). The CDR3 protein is CASSIGQGGTEQYF. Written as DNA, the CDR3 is TGTGCCAGTAGTATAGGACAGGGAGGGACCGAGCAGTACTTC.

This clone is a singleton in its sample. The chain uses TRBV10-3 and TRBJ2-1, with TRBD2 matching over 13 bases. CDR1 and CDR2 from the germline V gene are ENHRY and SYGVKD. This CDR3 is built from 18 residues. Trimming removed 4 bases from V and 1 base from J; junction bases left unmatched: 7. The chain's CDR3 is CAISGWTSGRRSYNEQFF. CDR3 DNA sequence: TGTGCCATCAGTGGGTGGACTAGCGGGAGACGGTCCTACAATGAGCAGTTCTTC.

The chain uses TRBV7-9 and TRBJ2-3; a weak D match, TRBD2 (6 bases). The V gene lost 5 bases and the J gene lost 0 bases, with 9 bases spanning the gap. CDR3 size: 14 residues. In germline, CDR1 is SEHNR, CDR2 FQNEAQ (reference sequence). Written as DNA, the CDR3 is TGTGCCAGCAGCATTAGCGGTAGCACAGATACGCAGTATTTT. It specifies CASSISGSTDTQYF.

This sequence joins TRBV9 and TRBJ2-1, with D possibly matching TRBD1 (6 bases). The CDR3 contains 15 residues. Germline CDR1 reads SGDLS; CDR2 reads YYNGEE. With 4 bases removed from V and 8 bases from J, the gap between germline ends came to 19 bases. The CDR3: CASSHPHTGNDEQFF. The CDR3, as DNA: TGTGCCAGCAGCCATCCCCACACAGGGAACGATGAGCAGTTCTTC.

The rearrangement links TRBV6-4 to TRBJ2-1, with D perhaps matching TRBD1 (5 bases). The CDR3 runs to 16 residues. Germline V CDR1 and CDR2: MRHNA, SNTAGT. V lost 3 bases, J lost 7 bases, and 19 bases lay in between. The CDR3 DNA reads TGTGCCAGCAGTGAGTTCAGGGCCACCCTACTAAATGAGCAGTTCTTC. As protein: CASSEFRATLLNEQFF.

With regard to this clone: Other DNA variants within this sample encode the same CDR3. Here the CDR3 reads CASSVGGSPYEQYF. CDR3 nucleotide sequence: TGTGCCAGCAGCGTCGGCGGGAGTCCCTACGAGCAGTACTTC. The rearrangement links TRBV9 to TRBJ2-7, with 7 bases fitting TRBD2. This CDR3 contains 14 residues. CDR1 and CDR2 from the germline V gene are SGDLS and YYNGEE. After removal of 2 bases from V and 2 bases from J, the junction contained 4 bases not matched to a gene.

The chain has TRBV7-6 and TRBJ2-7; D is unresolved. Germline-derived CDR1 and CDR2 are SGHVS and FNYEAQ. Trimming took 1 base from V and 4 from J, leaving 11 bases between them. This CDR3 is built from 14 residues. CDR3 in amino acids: CASSLGGPPYEQYF. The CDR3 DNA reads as TGTGCCAGCAGCTTAGGCGGTCCTCCGTACGAGCAGTACTTC.

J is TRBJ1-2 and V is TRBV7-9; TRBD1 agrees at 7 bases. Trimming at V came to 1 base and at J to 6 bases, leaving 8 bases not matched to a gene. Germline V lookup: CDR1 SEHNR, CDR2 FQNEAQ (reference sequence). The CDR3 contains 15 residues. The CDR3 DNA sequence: TGTGCCAGCAGCTTAGGGGTAGGGGGCGCGGATGGCTACACCTTC. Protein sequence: CASSLGVGGADGYTF.

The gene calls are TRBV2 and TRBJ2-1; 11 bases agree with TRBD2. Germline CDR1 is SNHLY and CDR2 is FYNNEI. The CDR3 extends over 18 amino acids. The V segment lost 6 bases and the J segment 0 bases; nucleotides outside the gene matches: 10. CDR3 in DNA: TGTGCCAGCAGCCCAGAGGGGACTAGCGGCCGCTCCTACAATGAGCAGTTCTTC. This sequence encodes CASSPEGTSGRSYNEQFF.